These T cell receptor beta chains were read from a single sample in a study of Ad26.COV2.S vaccination and SARS-CoV-2 variants. Sequenced by immunoSEQ multiplex PCR; TCRdb stores in-frame clones only, minus some. Here the sample spans 45,000 or so clones, about 83% being singletons. Source: peripheral blood, taken after recovery from COVID-19. Every receptor here comes from a human donor who had recovered from COVID-19. CDR3s include the opening cysteine and the closing phenylalanine or tryptophan. Each record gives: D gene, V gene, J gene, clone size, CDR3 protein, CDR3 DNA. D genes are given only for firm matches. Size values are once, few and many counts, or a class for expanded clones, and some rows have none.

TRBD1,TRBV5-1,TRBJ1-1,-,CASSSGQGNTEAFF,TGCGCCAGCAGCTCCGGACAGGGGAACACTGAAGCTTTCTTT
-,TRBV6-5,TRBJ1-3,few,CASSRDPSSGNTIYF,TGTGCCAGCAGTCGGGACCCAAGCTCTGGAAACACCATATATTTT
-,TRBV2,TRBJ1-2,-,CASSEEGGYYGYTF,TGTGCCAGCAGTGAAGAGGGAGGGTACTATGGCTACACCTTC
TRBD1,TRBV24-1,TRBJ2-5,-,CATSDPGQGGKETQYF,TGTGCCACCAGTGATCCTGGACAGGGTGGAAAAGAGACCCAGTACTTC
TRBD1,TRBV5-1,TRBJ1-5,-,CASSLAGTGGGQPQHF,TGCGCCAGCAGCTTGGCCGGGACAGGGGGCGGACAGCCCCAGCATTTT
TRBD1,TRBV7-9,TRBJ2-5,-,CASSVRGTGAKETQYF,TGTGCCAGCAGCGTGCGGGGGACAGGGGCCAAAGAGACCCAGTACTTC
-,TRBV7-2,TRBJ2-5,-,CASSYNRGQGETQYF,TGTGCCAGCAGCTATAACCGGGGACAAGGAGAGACCCAGTACTTC
-,TRBV28,TRBJ2-7,-,CASHSGYEQYF,TGTGCCAGCCACAGTGGCTACGAGCAGTACTTC
-,TRBV30,TRBJ1-1,-,CASRQYLNTEAFF,TGTGCCTCTAGACAGTATCTGAACACTGAAGCTTTCTTT
TRBD2,TRBV11-1,TRBJ2-1,-,CASRGGTSGLNEQFF,TGTGCCAGCAGAGGAGGCACTAGCGGTCTGAATGAGCAGTTCTTC
-,TRBV19,TRBJ1-5,-,CASSRRQDDYQPQHF,TGTGCCAGTAGCCGGCGGCAGGATGATTATCAGCCCCAGCATTTT
-,TRBV3-1/TRBV3-2,TRBJ2-6,-,CASSREGYGANVLTF,TGTGCCAGCAGCCGAGAGGGCTATGGGGCCAACGTCCTGACTTTC
TRBD1,TRBV7-9,TRBJ1-1,-,CASSLTGGQTEAFF,TGTGCCAGCAGCCTAACAGGGGGGCAAACTGAAGCTTTCTTT
-,TRBV10-3,TRBJ1-5,-,CAISEPDFSNQPQHF,TGTGCCATCAGTGAACCGGATTTTAGCAATCAGCCCCAGCATTTT
-,TRBV6-6,TRBJ1-2,-,CASRRTEGYTF,TGTGCCAGCAGACGGACAGAAGGCTACACCTTC
-,TRBV7-2,TRBJ1-1,once,CASSLQPNTEAFF,TGTGCCAGCAGCTTACAACCAAACACTGAAGCTTTCTTT
-,TRBV6-5,TRBJ1-1,-,CASSYLAGDTEAFF,TGTGCCAGCAGTTACTTGGCAGGGGACACTGAAGCTTTCTTT
-,TRBV30,TRBJ2-5,-,CAWSVGQIETQYF,TGTGCCTGGAGTGTAGGGCAGATAGAGACCCAGTACTTC
-,TRBV15,TRBJ2-2,-,CATSREGNTGELFF,TGTGCCACCAGCAGAGAGGGGAACACCGGGGAGCTGTTTTTT
-,TRBV10-3,TRBJ2-3,-,CAISGGRGTDTQYF,TGTGCCATCAGTGGAGGACGGGGTACAGATACGCAGTATTTT
-,TRBV6-1,TRBJ2-5,once,CASSEGTGRETQYF,TGTGCCAGCAGTGAAGGTACGGGGAGAGAGACCCAGTACTTC
-,TRBV3-1/TRBV3-2,TRBJ1-2,-,CASSQSLTGGYTF,TGTGCCAGCAGCCAATCCTTGACAGGCGGCTACACCTTC
-,TRBV18,TRBJ2-1,-,CASSPPKPGSYNEQFF,TGTGCCAGCTCACCTCCAAAGCCAGGGTCCTACAATGAGCAGTTCTTC
TRBD1,TRBV27,TRBJ2-7,-,CASRQWDSSYEQYF,TGTGCCAGCAGACAGTGGGACAGCTCCTACGAGCAGTACTTC
-,TRBV6-5,TRBJ1-1,-,CASSSDTEAFF,TGTGCCAGCAGTTCGGACACTGAAGCTTTCTTT
TRBD1,TRBV7-9,TRBJ1-2,-,CASIPLSGGAGYGYTF,TGTGCCAGCATCCCCCTCTCAGGGGGCGCTGGGTATGGCTACACCTTC
-,TRBV2,TRBJ2-2,few,CASSGIRPVSTGELFF,TGTGCCAGCAGCGGTATTAGGCCCGTCTCCACCGGGGAGCTGTTTTTT
-,TRBV5-1,TRBJ2-1,-,CASSWRTLSTQGPRNEQFF,TGCGCCAGCAGTTGGAGGACCCTATCAACCCAGGGGCCGCGGAATGAGCAGTTCTTC
TRBD1,TRBV7-2,TRBJ1-2,once,CASRQPGQTFNYGYTF,TGTGCCAGCAGACAGCCGGGACAGACCTTTAACTATGGCTACACCTTC
TRBD2,TRBV2,TRBJ2-3,once,CASTLGLAATDTQYF,TGTGCCAGCACCCTAGGACTAGCGGCCACAGATACGCAGTATTTT
TRBD2,TRBV3-1/TRBV3-2,TRBJ2-7,-,CASRSETSGSYEQYF,TGTGCCAGCCGATCGGAGACTAGCGGATCCTACGAGCAGTACTTC
-,TRBV30,TRBJ1-5,-,CAWSVMTDSNQPQHF,TGTGCCTGGAGTGTAATGACAGATAGCAATCAGCCCCAGCATTTT
-,TRBV25-1,TRBJ2-2,few,CASSEFTGNVGELFF,TGTGCCAGCAGTGAATTTACAGGGAATGTCGGGGAGCTGTTTTTT
-,TRBV2,TRBJ2-5,once,CASKRTRGFEETQYF,TGTGCCAGCAAAAGAACTAGGGGGTTCGAAGAGACCCAGTACTTC
TRBD2,TRBV3-1/TRBV3-2,TRBJ2-3,-,CASSPGLDNWAQYF,TGTGCCAGCAGCCCGGGACTAGACAATTGGGCGCAGTATTTT
TRBD1,TRBV9,TRBJ1-6,-,CASSVLTGGLAPLHF,TGTGCCAGCAGCGTACTAACAGGGGGATTGGCACCCCTCCACTTT
TRBD1,TRBV14,TRBJ2-7,-,CASSGQVYEQYF,TGTGCCAGCAGTGGACAGGTCTACGAGCAGTACTTC
-,TRBV5-5,TRBJ1-2,-,CASSLAGNYGYTF,TGTGCCAGCAGCCTTGCGGGGAACTATGGCTACACCTTC
-,TRBV19,TRBJ1-6,-,CASSIGGYNSPLHF,TGTGCCAGTAGTATAGGGGGGTATAATTCACCCCTCCACTTT
TRBD1,TRBV27,TRBJ1-1,-,CATNKRTGGFTEAFF,TGTGCCACCAACAAACGGACAGGGGGTTTCACTGAAGCTTTCTTT
-,TRBV9,TRBJ1-2,once,CASSQTEGGYGYTF,TGTGCCAGCAGTCAAACCGAAGGGGGCTATGGCTACACCTTC
-,TRBV2,TRBJ1-5,-,CASSDPRTVNQPQHF,TGTGCCAGCAGTGATCCCCGGACAGTCAATCAGCCCCAGCATTTT
TRBD1,TRBV5-5,TRBJ2-7,-,CASSLNAGQGHEQYF,TGTGCCAGCAGCTTAAATGCGGGACAGGGCCACGAGCAGTACTTC
TRBD1,TRBV5-5,TRBJ1-2,once,CASRPGTGSYGYTF,TGTGCCAGCAGACCCGGGACAGGGTCCTATGGCTACACCTTC
TRBD2,TRBV3-1/TRBV3-2,TRBJ2-1,-,CASSPTPTSGGANEQFF,TGTGCCAGCAGCCCCACCCCGACTAGCGGGGGGGCCAATGAGCAGTTCTTC
TRBD1,TRBV30,TRBJ2-5,-,CAWGQGAAETQYF,TGTGCCTGGGGACAGGGGGCAGCAGAGACCCAGTACTTC
-,TRBV9,TRBJ1-3,-,CASSARQGRENTIYF,TGTGCCAGCAGCGCACGCCAGGGGCGGGAAAACACCATATATTTT
TRBD1,TRBV29-1,TRBJ2-7,-,CSAGDRGTYEQYF,TGCAGCGCCGGGGACAGGGGTACCTACGAGCAGTACTTC
-,TRBV6-1,TRBJ2-1,many,CASSENANEQFF,TGTGCCAGCAGTGAAAACGCAAATGAGCAGTTCTTC
-,TRBV6-5,TRBJ2-7,-,CASRAWQAVYEQYF,TGTGCCAGCCGGGCTTGGCAGGCGGTCTACGAGCAGTACTTC
-,TRBV7-9,TRBJ1-1,once,CASSLALGTEAFF,TGTGCCAGCAGCTTAGCGCTGGGCACTGAAGCTTTCTTT
TRBD1,TRBV11-2,TRBJ1-2,-,CASSLVQGAYGYTF,TGTGCCAGCAGCTTAGTTCAGGGGGCGTATGGCTACACCTTC
TRBD1,TRBV25-1,TRBJ1-1,-,CASKVGTDYTEAFF,TGTGCCAGCAAAGTAGGGACAGACTACACTGAAGCTTTCTTT
TRBD1,TRBV5-6,TRBJ1-1,-,CASSNAGQGMNTEAFF,TGTGCCAGCAGCAACGCGGGACAGGGGATGAACACTGAAGCTTTCTTT
TRBD2,TRBV24-1,TRBJ2-1,-,CATLSSGDNEQFF,TGTGCCACCCTCTCTAGCGGGGACAATGAGCAGTTCTTC
TRBD1,TRBV2,TRBJ2-3,-,CADRTGGGETQYF,TGTGCCGATCGGACAGGCGGTGGTGAGACGCAGTATTTT